The next 28 T cell receptor beta chains were all read from a single sample in a study of lymphopenia after photon versus proton radiotherapy. Profiling relied on immunoSEQ multiplex PCR, and the TCRdb table lists in-frame clones only, not all of them. The sample lists some 170,000 clones; 88% were seen once. The sequences come from peripheral blood, collected from a patient treated with photon-based radiotherapy. The origin of the receptors is a man aged 50 or older with gastric cancer.

The genes are TRBV29-1 and TRBJ1-1; 8 nucleotides agree with TRBD1. The CDR3 consists of 14 residues. CDR1 SQVTM and CDR2 ANQGSEA come from the germline V gene. Losses at the gene ends were 6 bases for V and 3 bases for J; bases not matched to a gene: 9. CDR3 protein: CSVAGQAVYTEAFF. CDR3 in DNA: TGCAGCGTCGCGGGACAGGCGGTATACACTGAAGCTTTCTTT.

The rearrangement uses TRBV7-6 and TRBJ1-4; 8 bases are shared with TRBD1. The V gene end was trimmed by 5 bases and the J gene end by 7 bases; junction bases not matched to a gene: 9. There are 15 residues in the CDR3. Germline V gives CDR1 SGHVS, CDR2 FNYEAQ. The CDR3 spells CASSPGQGPSEKLFF. The CDR3 region has the DNA TGTGCCAGCAGCCCCGGACAGGGACCGAGTGAAAAACTGTTTTTT.

This rearrangement joins TRBV7-6 to TRBJ2-3; D possibly corresponds to TRBD2 (5 bases). The CDR3 spans 16 residues. Germline lookup yields CDR1 SGHVS and CDR2 FNYEAQ. The V end lost 5 bases, the J end lost 6 bases, and 21 bases lay between the germline ends. CDR3 sequence (DNA): TGTGCCAGCAGCCCCGAGGGAGCGTCCCGCCCCGATACGCAGTATTTT. It is translated as CASSPEGASRPDTQYF.

Ten or more counts support this clone. The rearrangement joins TRBV6-1 to TRBJ2-7; a possible D gene is TRBD1 (8 bases). V lost 0 bases and J lost 6, with 21 bases in between. This CDR3 is 17 amino acids long. The germline gives CDR1 MNHNS, CDR2 SASEGT. CDR3: CASSEAVGQGGVGEQYF. CDR3 nucleotide sequence: TGTGCCAGCAGTGAAGCCGTTGGACAGGGAGGGGTGGGCGAGCAGTACTTC.

The V and J genes are TRBV29-1 and TRBJ2-7, with D perhaps being TRBD1 or TRBD2 (5 bases each). Germline lookup yields CDR1 SQVTM and CDR2 ANQGSEA. The length of the CDR3 is 15 residues. The V end lost 0 bases, the J end lost 4 bases, and 16 bases lay between the germline ends. CDR3 coding DNA: TGCAGCGTTGAAGATCTTGGGGGTTCCACTTACGAGCAGTACTTC. Protein product: CSVEDLGGSTYEQYF.

The chain links TRBV7-8 to TRBJ2-1, with 12 bases fitting TRBD2. Trimming took 5 bases from V and 7 from J; bases not matched to a gene: 3. The V gene's germline CDR1 is SGHVS and CDR2 FQNEAQ. The CDR3 consists of 14 residues. The chain's CDR3 is CASSPTSGSNEQFF. The DNA of the CDR3 is TGTGCCAGCAGCCCGACTAGCGGGAGTAATGAGCAGTTCTTC.

The chain couples TRBV7-9 to TRBJ2-2; the D call may be TRBD1 or TRBD2 (6 bases each). V was pared by 7 bases and J by 4 bases, with 16 bases between. The CDR3 sequence is 15 residues long. Per germline, CDR1 SEHNR and CDR2 FQNEAQ (reference sequence). Here the CDR3 reads CASTIRGDVTGELFF. As DNA, the CDR3 is TGTGCCAGCACCATTAGGGGGGATGTCACCGGGGAGCTGTTTTTT.

The genes are TRBV25-1 and TRBJ2-3; 9 positions agree with TRBD2. Germline CDR1 reads MGHDK; CDR2 reads SYGVNS. The CDR3 is made up of 16 amino acids. Trimming removed 4 bases from V and 3 bases from J; junction bases left unmatched: 8. This CDR3 is CASSALAGRFTDTQYF. CDR3 nucleotides: TGTGCCAGCAGTGCCCTAGCGGGAAGGTTTACAGATACGCAGTATTTT.

The chain carries TRBV19 and TRBJ1-2; no definite D call. This CDR3 is built from 13 residues. Germline loops: CDR1 LNHDA, CDR2 SQIVND (reference sequence). Trimming pared 4 bases from V and 4 bases from J, leaving 10 bases between. The DNA for the CDR3 is TGTGCCAGTAGTAAGGAGGGCCTCTATGGCTACACCTTC. It codes for CASSKEGLYGYTF.

The rearrangement joins TRBV19 to TRBJ2-2; D possibly corresponds to TRBD1 (5 bases). The V and J ends lost 9 bases and 4 bases respectively, with 12 bases between them. Germline CDR1 and CDR2: LNHDA and SQIVND (reference sequence). The CDR3 extends over 13 amino acids. CDR3 region: CASSGYATGELFF. The DNA for the CDR3 is TGTGCCAGCTCAGGGTACGCCACCGGGGAGCTGTTTTTT.

The rearrangement links TRBV6-5 to TRBJ1-5; D not certain. Germline-derived CDR1 and CDR2 are MNHEY and SVGAGI. The CDR3 is made up of 15 amino acids. V was pared by 4 bases and J by 5 bases, with 15 bases between. This chain's CDR3 is CASSSQAGGHQPQHF. In nucleotides, the CDR3 is TGTGCCAGCAGTTCCCAAGCTGGTGGGCATCAGCCCCAGCATTTT.

The genes are TRBV10-3 and TRBJ2-7, with TRBD1 identical over 12 bases. CDR1 is ENHRY and CDR2 is SYGVKD in the germline V gene. After removal of 10 bases from V and 6 bases from J, the junction contained 7 bases not matched to a gene. This CDR3 is 13 amino acids long. CDR3 sequence (DNA): TGTGCCACCGCGGGACAGGGGGCGGCCGAGCAGTACTTC. It translates to CATAGQGAAEQYF.

The J gene is TRBJ2-2, the V gene TRBV7-2; 13 positions match TRBD2. The CDR3 contains 19 residues. Germline V CDR1 and CDR2: SGHTA, FQGNSA. With V trimmed by 0 bases and J by 6 bases, 10 bases remained unmatched. CDR3 protein: CASSLATSGRTLGSGELFF. The CDR3, as DNA: TGTGCCAGCAGCTTAGCGACTAGCGGGAGGACCCTAGGTTCCGGGGAGCTGTTTTTT. The full variable domain, with the rest looked up from reference TRBV7-2 and TRBJ2-2, is GAGVSQSPSNKVTEKGKDVELRCDPISGHTALYWYRQSLGQGLEFLIYFQGNSAPDKSGLPSDRFSAERTGGSVSTLTIQRTQQEDSAVYLCASSLATSGRTLGSGELFFGEGSRLTVL.

This clone was recorded only once. The rearrangement uses TRBV18 and TRBJ1-5; D unresolved. Germline CDR1 reads KGHSH; CDR2 reads LQKENI. The CDR3 is 15 residues long. The V and J ends lost 6 bases and 2 bases respectively, with 14 bases between them. In nucleotides, the CDR3 is TGTGCCAGCTCTCCCACCCCTATGGGCAATCAGCCCCAGCATTTT. Translation gives CASSPTPMGNQPQHF.

This chain uses TRBV4-1 with TRBJ1-5; 11 bases agree with TRBD1. With 0 bases clipped from V and 6 bases from J, the junction kept 4 bases outside the gene matches. This CDR3 has 16 residues. CDR1 MGHRA and CDR2 YSYEKL come from the germline V gene. The CDR3 here is CASSQDGTGGVQPQHF. The CDR3 DNA sequence: TGCGCCAGCAGCCAAGACGGGACAGGGGGTGTTCAGCCCCAGCATTTT.

The chain recombines TRBV4-1 with TRBJ2-7, with D perhaps TRBD1 (6 bases). This CDR3 has 14 residues. V lost 0 bases and J 2 bases, leaving 8 bases between the germline ends. Germline CDR1 and CDR2: MGHRA and YSYEKL. CDR3 region: CASSQEWDTYEQYF. The CDR3, as DNA: TGCGCCAGCAGCCAAGAGTGGGACACCTACGAGCAGTACTTC.

V is TRBV7-9 and J is TRBJ1-4; D remains unclear. Germline V gene data show CDR1 as SEHNR and CDR2 as FQNEAQ (reference sequence). V lost 0 bases and J lost 7, with 12 bases in between. This CDR3 spans 15 amino acids. CDR3 amino acids: CASSLAPGVTEKLFF. The DNA for the CDR3 is TGTGCCAGCAGCTTAGCCCCTGGGGTAACTGAAAAACTGTTTTTT.

This rearrangement joins TRBV2 to TRBJ2-2; the D gene is possibly TRBD2 (6 bases). Germline CDR1 reads SNHLY; CDR2 reads FYNNEI. The ends were cut back, 6 bases at V and 0 bases at J, with 11 bases in the middle. The CDR3 consists of 15 residues. CDR3 in amino acids: CASRPTSSNTGELFF. The DNA for the CDR3 is TGTGCCAGCAGGCCTACTAGCTCGAACACCGGGGAGCTGTTTTTT.

This chain joins TRBV5-1 and TRBJ2-3; TRBD1 might be the D (6 bases). V was shortened by 5 bases and J by 8 bases, with 21 bases between the two germline ends. The germline V gene encodes CDR1 SGHRS and CDR2 YFSETQ. The CDR3 runs 15 residues. The DNA of the CDR3 is TGCGCCAGCAGGTCCGGGACATCGGAAGGGTTTACGCAGTATTTT. This gives the protein CASRSGTSEGFTQYF. Filled out from reference TRBV5-1 and TRBJ2-3, the complete variable domain reads KAGVTQTPRYLIKTRGQQVTLSCSPISGHRSVSWYQQTPGQGLQFLFEYFSETQRNKGNFPGRFSGRQFSNSRSEMNVSTLELGDSALYLCASRSGTSEGFTQYFGPGTRLTVL.

This clone is a singleton in its sample. V and J are TRBV7-2 and TRBJ2-1, with 8 bases matching TRBD1. This CDR3 spans 12 amino acids. The ends lost 5 bases at V and 15 bases at J; junction bases unmatched: 9. Germline V gene data show CDR1 as SGHTA and CDR2 as FQGNSA. The CDR3 here is CASSLGQGIRFF. The CDR3 nucleotides are TGTGCCAGCAGCCTCGGACAGGGCATTAGGTTCTTC.

This chain joins TRBV19 and TRBJ1-2; tentative D call: TRBD1 (6 bases). This CDR3 region has 14 residues. Germline CDR1 LNHDA, CDR2 SQIVND (reference sequence). V was trimmed by 7 bases and J by 3 bases, leaving 15 bases between them. In DNA, the CDR3 is TGTGCCAGTAAGATAACAGGGTCACACTATGGCTACACCTTC. Its protein product is CASKITGSHYGYTF.

The gene calls are TRBV19 and TRBJ2-2; no firm D call. There are 12 residues in the CDR3. The V gene's germline CDR1 is LNHDA and CDR2 SQIVND (reference sequence). V was cut by 3 bases and J by 3 bases, with 2 bases left in between. CDR3 bases: TGTGCCAGTAGTATTTACACCGGGGAGCTGTTTTTT. Protein: CASSIYTGELFF.

The chain has TRBV11-3 and TRBJ2-1; 7 bases align to TRBD1. The ends lost 4 bases at V and 0 bases at J; junction bases unmatched: 3. CDR3 length: 15 residues. Germline CDR1 is SGHNT and CDR2 is YENEEA. In nucleotides, the CDR3 is TGTGCCAGCAGCTGGGGACAGAGCTCCTACAATGAGCAGTTCTTC. Its protein product is CASSWGQSSYNEQFF.

This clone was detected only once. The chain couples TRBV19 to TRBJ2-7; no clear D gene. V dropped 3 bases and J dropped 3 bases, with 9 bases sitting between them. Germline assignment: CDR1 LNHDA and CDR2 SQIVND (reference sequence). This CDR3 is 13 amino acids long. The CDR3 DNA reads as TGTGCCAGTAGTATGGGCCAGTACTACGAGCAGTACTTC. Residues: CASSMGQYYEQYF.

This sequence joins TRBV5-1 and TRBJ1-4; D ambiguous. Germline V gene data show CDR1 as SGHRS and CDR2 as YFSETQ. The CDR3 contains 14 residues. With 4 bases removed from V and 0 bases from J, the gap between germline ends came to 7 bases. The CDR3 nucleotides are TGCGCCAGCAGCAGTACCTCAACTAATGAAAAACTGTTTTTT. Translated: CASSSTSTNEKLFF. Full variable domain (remainder filled in from reference TRBV5-1 and TRBJ1-4): KAGVTQTPRYLIKTRGQQVTLSCSPISGHRSVSWYQQTPGQGLQFLFEYFSETQRNKGNFPGRFSGRQFSNSRSEMNVSTLELGDSALYLCASSSTSTNEKLFFGSGTQLSVL.

The chain is built from TRBV7-9 and TRBJ2-2; TRBD1 might be the D (5 bases). The CDR3 has 15 residues. Germline V gives CDR1 SEHNR, CDR2 FQNEAQ (reference sequence). V lost 3 bases and J 2 bases, leaving 10 bases between the germline ends. DNA of the CDR3: TGTGCCAGCAGCTTCGCCGACAGAAACACCGGGGAGCTGTTTTTT. Translating gives CASSFADRNTGELFF. Looking up the rest from reference TRBV7-9 and TRBJ2-2 gives the full variable domain: DTGVSQNPRHKITKRGQNVTFRCDPISEHNRLYWYRQTLGQGPEFLTYFQNEAQLEKSRLLSDRFSAERPKGSFSTLEIQRTEQGDSAMYLCASSFADRNTGELFFGEGSRLTVL.

The chain is built from TRBV30 and TRBJ2-7; 11 bases are a match to TRBD2. Losses at the gene ends were 7 bases for V and 2 bases for J; bases not matched to a gene: 4. CDR1 is GTSNPN and CDR2 is SVGIG in the germline V gene (reference sequence). The CDR3 contains 13 residues. Written as DNA, the CDR3 is TGTGCCTCACTGACTAGCGGGGCCTACGAGCAGTACTTC. Translating it yields CASLTSGAYEQYF.

V and J are TRBV15 and TRBJ2-6; D might be TRBD1 (5 bases). V lost 3 bases and J 4 bases, leaving 10 bases between the germline ends. CDR3 length: 15 amino acids. Germline V lookup: CDR1 LNHNV, CDR2 YYDKDF (reference sequence). The DNA for the CDR3 is TGTGCCACCAGCAGCAGGGCCCCCGGGGCCAACGTCCTGACTTTC. This codes for CATSSRAPGANVLTF.